This T cell receptor beta chain derives from a study of memory CD4+ T cells and cytomegalovirus serostatus. Study-wide points: Of 150 to 200 reported CMV TCRbeta sequences, around 62 were found in memory CD4+ repertoires.

This clone was detected a few times. Its antigen is not identified. Single viable CD3+CD4+CD8-CD45RO+ cells were sorted as the memory CD4+ T cells. Positive selection with CD4 microbeads enriched total CD4+ T cells. Only in-frame clones appear in the TCRdb table, and some are missing; sequencing was by immunoSEQ multiplex PCR. This table holds 85,000 to 100,000 clones, roughly 80% found once. V shed 0 bases and J shed 0 bases, with 10 bases lying between them. There are 15 residues in the CDR3. CDR1 SGDLS and CDR2 YYNGEE come from the germline V gene. The chain uses TRBV9 and TRBJ2-7; weak D call: TRBD2 (5 bases). The specimen sequenced was memory CD4+ T cells from blood. The TCR was taken from an adult in good health and CMV-seropositive. For the CDR3, the DNA is TGTGCCAGCAGCGTAGCGCCAAGCGGCTCCTACGAGCAGTACTTC. It translates to CASSVAPSGSYEQYF. The variable domain in full, with the rest retrieved from reference TRBV9 and TRBJ2-7, is DSGVTQTPKHLITATGQRVTLRCSPRSGDLSVYWYQQSLDQGLQFLIQYYNGEERAKGNILERFSAQQFPDLHSELNLSSLELGDSALYFCASSVAPSGSYEQYFGPGTRLTVT.